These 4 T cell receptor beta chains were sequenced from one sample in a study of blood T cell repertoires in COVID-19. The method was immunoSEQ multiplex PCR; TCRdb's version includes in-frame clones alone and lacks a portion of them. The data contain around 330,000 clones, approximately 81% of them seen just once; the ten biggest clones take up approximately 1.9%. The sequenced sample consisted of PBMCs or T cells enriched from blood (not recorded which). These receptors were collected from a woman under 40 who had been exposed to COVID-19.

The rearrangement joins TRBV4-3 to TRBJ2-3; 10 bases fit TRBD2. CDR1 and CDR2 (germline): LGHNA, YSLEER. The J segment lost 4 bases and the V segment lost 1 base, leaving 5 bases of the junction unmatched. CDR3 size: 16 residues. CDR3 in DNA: TGCGCCAGCAGCCAAGGTCAAAGCGGGGGGGCAGATACGCAGTATTTT. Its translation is CASSQGQSGGADTQYF.

The CDR3 region has the DNA TGTGCCTGGATTGTTAGGGGGGGGAAGAACTATGGCTACACCTTC. This encodes CAWIVRGGKNYGYTF. J is TRBJ1-2 and V is TRBV30; weak D call: TRBD1 (6 bases). The CDR3 length is 15 residues. Trimming removed 4 bases from V and 2 bases from J, with 17 bases in between. CDR1 is GTSNPN, CDR2 SVGIG, per germline (reference sequence).

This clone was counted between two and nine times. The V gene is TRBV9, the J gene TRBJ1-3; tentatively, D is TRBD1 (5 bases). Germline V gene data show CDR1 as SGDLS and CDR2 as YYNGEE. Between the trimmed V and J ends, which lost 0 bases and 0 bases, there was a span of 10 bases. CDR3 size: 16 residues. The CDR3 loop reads CASSVERGPSGNTIYF. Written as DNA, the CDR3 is TGTGCCAGCAGCGTAGAGCGGGGCCCCTCTGGAAACACCATATATTTT.

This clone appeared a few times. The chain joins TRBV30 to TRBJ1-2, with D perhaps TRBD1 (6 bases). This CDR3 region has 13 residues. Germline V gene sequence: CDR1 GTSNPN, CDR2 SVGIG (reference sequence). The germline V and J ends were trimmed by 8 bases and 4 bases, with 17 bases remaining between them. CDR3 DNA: TGTGCCCCCCGGGGGGCGACCCCCTATGGCTACACCTTC. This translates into CAPRGATPYGYTF.